The following is a T cell receptor (beta chain) sequence with its context. The CDR3 loop spans 14 amino acids. The germline V gene has CDR1 SEHNR and CDR2 FQNEAQ (reference sequence). V gave up 7 bases and J gave up 0 bases, with 10 bases separating them. The data are from a study of blood T cell repertoires in COVID-19. Study overall: Researchers got acute and convalescent COVID-19 samples from the United States, Italy and Spain.

Clones were sequenced by immunoSEQ multiplex PCR, and TCRdb holds only the in-frame ones, with some missing. The table has around 270,000 clones, around nine tenths seen once. The chain joins TRBV7-9 to TRBJ1-3; D ambiguous. The receptor was isolated from a man between 40 and 49 years old who had recovered from COVID-19. Sequenced: peripheral blood. The CDR3 DNA sequence: TGTGCCAGCATAAGAAGCCTCTCTGGAAACACCATATATTTT. Encoded protein: CASIRSLSGNTIYF.